This T cell receptor (beta chain) was obtained from a study of T-cell reconstitution after alpha-beta-depleted transplantation in children. Regarding the study as a whole: Recipient T cells and thymic progenitors that survived gave rise to the high TCRbeta diversity observed at day 60 in some patients. It was newly produced T cells that mostly accounted for T-cell counts and diversity one year after transplant. Several hundred expanded graft clones reportedly were the source of alpha-beta T cells about two months after transplant.

This sample's TCRbeta library carried unique molecular identifier barcodes. TCRdb re-called the PCR reads through MiXCR, storing one row per CDR3 protein. The sample records 540,000 or so distinct CDR3 sequences, 23% being singletons. The ends lost 0 bases at V and 8 bases at J; junction bases unmatched: 14. The CDR3 covers 16 residues. The V gene's germline CDR1 is DFQATT and CDR2 SNEGSKA (reference sequence). This clonotype was found many times. Its target is not known. The chain employs TRBV20-1 and TRBJ1-2, with TRBD1 matching 8 bases. Source: PBMCs, mostly from graft donor cells, taken 360 days after TCRalphabeta/CD19-depleted stem cell transplant. The clonotype was recovered from a boy younger than two who had a stem cell transplant for acute myeloid leukemia, so the T cells may come from the graft donor. The CDR3 region has the DNA TGCAGTGCTAGAGATATGCAGGGGGCGCCCCCTATGGGCTACACCTTC. Its translation: CSARDMQGAPPMGYTF.